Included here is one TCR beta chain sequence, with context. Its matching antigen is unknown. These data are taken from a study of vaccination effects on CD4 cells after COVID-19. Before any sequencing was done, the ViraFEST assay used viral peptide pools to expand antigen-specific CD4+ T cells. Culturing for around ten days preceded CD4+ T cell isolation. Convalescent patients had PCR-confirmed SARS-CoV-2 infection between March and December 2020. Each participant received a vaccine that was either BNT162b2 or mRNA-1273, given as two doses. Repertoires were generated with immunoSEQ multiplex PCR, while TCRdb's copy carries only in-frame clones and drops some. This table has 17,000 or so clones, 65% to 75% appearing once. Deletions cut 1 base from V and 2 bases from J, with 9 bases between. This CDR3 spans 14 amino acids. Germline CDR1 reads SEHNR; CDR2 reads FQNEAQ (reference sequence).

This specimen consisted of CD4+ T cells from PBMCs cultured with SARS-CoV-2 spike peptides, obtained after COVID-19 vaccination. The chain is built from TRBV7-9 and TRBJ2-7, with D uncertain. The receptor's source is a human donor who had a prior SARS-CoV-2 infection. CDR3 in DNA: TGTGCCAGCAGCTTAGGTTCCGGAACCTACGAGCAGTACTTC. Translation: CASSLGSGTYEQYF.